This TCR beta chain derives from a study of blood T cell repertoires in COVID-19. On the study more broadly: Acute-phase and convalescent COVID-19 samples originated in the United States, Italy and Spain. From T cells, B-cell-depleted T cells, or PBMCs came the material, which was cDNA or gDNA.

In Seattle, patients joined the study during active infection and were tracked longitudinally. The sample holds one count of this clone. Germline-derived CDR1 and CDR2 are LGHNA and YNFKEQ. There are 17 residues in the CDR3. Trimming pared 4 bases from V and 3 bases from J, leaving 21 bases between. Original methodology: Amplification from reference gene primers served as the basis for estimated nucleated cell counts. Sequencing used immunoSEQ multiplex PCR; TCRdb keeps in-frame clones, though not all of them. That table is the source of V, J and clone size, and D and trimming were worked out from the DNA. The sample contains about 480,000 clones, 89% of which appear only once.

The chain employs TRBV4-2 and TRBJ1-2; a possible D gene is TRBD1 (5 bases). The sample comprised peripheral blood. This sequence originates from a man aged 18 to 29 with COVID-19, enrolled during active disease. The CDR3 spells CASSPTATGGGHYGYTF. CDR3 nucleotide sequence: TGTGCCAGCAGCCCCACAGCAACCGGCGGGGGACACTATGGCTACACCTTC.